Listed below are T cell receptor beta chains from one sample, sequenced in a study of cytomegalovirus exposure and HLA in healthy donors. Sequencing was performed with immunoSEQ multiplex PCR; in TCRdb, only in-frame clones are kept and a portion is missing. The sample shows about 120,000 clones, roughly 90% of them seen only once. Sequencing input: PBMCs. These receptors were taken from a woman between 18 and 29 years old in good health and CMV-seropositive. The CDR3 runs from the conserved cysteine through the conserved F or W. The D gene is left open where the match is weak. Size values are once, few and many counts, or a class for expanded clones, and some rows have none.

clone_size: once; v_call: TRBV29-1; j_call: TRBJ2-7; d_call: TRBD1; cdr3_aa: CSVEEGTVYEQYF; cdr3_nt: TGCAGCGTTGAAGAGGGGACAGTCTACGAGCAGTACTTC
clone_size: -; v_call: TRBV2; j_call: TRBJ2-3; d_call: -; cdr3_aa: CASSGRQGRTDTQYF; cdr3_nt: TGTGCCAGCAGTGGGAGGCAGGGGCGCACAGATACGCAGTATTTT
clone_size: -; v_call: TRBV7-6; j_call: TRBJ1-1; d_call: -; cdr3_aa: CASSASENTEAFF; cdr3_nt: TGTGCCAGCAGCGCCTCAGAGAACACTGAAGCTTTCTTT
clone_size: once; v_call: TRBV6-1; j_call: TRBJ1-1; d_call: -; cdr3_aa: CASSQVTENTEAFF; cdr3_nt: TGTGCCAGCAGCCAGGTGACAGAGAACACTGAAGCTTTCTTT
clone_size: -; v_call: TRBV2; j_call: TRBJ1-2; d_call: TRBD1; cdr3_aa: CASSLGTVSNYGYTF; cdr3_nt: TGTGCCAGCAGTTTGGGGACAGTCTCTAACTATGGCTACACCTTC
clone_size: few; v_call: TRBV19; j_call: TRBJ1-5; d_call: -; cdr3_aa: CASTRGNLQPQHF; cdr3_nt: TGTGCCAGTACCAGGGGTAATCTTCAGCCCCAGCATTTT
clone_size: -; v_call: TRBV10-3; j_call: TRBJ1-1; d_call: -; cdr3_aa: CAITSNTEAFF; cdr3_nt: TGTGCCATCACCTCGAACACTGAAGCTTTCTTT
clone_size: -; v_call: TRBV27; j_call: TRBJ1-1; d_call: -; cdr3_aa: CASSVTGALNTEAFF; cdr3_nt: TGTGCCAGCAGTGTGACGGGTGCCCTGAACACTGAAGCTTTCTTT
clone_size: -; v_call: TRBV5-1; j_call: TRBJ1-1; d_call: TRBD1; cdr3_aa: CASTRTGDNTEAFF; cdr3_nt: TGCGCCAGCACAAGGACAGGGGATAACACTGAAGCTTTCTTT
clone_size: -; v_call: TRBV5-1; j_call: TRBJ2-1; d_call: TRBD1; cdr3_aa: CASSLGRGRGDEQFF; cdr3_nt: TGCGCCAGCAGCTTGGGTAGGGGGCGAGGGGATGAGCAGTTCTTC
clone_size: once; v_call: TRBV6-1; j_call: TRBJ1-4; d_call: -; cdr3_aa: CASTVQEREKLFF; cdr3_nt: TGTGCCAGCACTGTCCAGGAACGAGAAAAACTGTTTTTT
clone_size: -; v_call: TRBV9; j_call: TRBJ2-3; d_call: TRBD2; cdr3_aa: CASSETSGGATDTQYF; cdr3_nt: TGTGCCAGCAGCGAGACTAGCGGGGGGGCAACAGATACGCAGTATTTT
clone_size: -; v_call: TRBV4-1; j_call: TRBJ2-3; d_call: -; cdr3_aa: CASSRGGYRTDTQYF; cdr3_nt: TGCGCCAGCAGCCGAGGAGGGTATCGCACAGATACGCAGTATTTT
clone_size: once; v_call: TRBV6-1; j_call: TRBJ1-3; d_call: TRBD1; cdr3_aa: CASSVWQGAGNTIYF; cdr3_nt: TGTGCCAGCAGTGTATGGCAGGGGGCTGGAAACACCATATATTTT
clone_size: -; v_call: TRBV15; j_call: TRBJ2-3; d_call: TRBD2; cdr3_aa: CATSDSGGFADTQYF; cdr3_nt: TGTGCCACCAGCGATAGCGGGGGGTTCGCAGATACGCAGTATTTT
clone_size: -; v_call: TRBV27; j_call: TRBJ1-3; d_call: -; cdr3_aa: CASSLSGRGAGNTIYF; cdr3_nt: TGTGCCAGCAGTTTATCAGGCAGGGGAGCCGGAAACACCATATATTTT
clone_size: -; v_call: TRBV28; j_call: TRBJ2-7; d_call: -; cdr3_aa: CASRQGGHTDHEQYF; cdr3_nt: TGTGCCAGCAGGCAAGGGGGACACACAGACCACGAGCAGTACTTC
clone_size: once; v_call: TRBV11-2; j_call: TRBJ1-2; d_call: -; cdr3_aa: CASSLVTTGTGYTF; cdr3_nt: TGTGCCAGCAGCTTAGTTACCACAGGGACTGGCTACACCTTC
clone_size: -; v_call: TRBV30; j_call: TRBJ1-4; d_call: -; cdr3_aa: CAWSLREGGTLKKLFF; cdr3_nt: TGTGCCTGGAGCCTTAGGGAGGGAGGGACCCTGAAAAAACTGTTTTTT
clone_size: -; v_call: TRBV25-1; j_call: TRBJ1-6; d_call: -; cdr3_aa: CASQTVLGHNSPLHF; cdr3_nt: TGTGCCAGCCAGACAGTCTTGGGTCATAATTCACCCCTCCACTTT
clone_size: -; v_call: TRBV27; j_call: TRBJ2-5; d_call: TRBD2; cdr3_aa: CASNSLTSGGGETQYF; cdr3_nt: TGTGCCAGCAATTCCCTCACTAGCGGGGGGGGAGAGACCCAGTACTTC
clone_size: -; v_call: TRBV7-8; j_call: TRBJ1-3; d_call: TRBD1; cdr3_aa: CASSFAGTEGNTIYF; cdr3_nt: TGTGCCAGCAGCTTCGCAGGGACAGAAGGAAACACCATATATTTT
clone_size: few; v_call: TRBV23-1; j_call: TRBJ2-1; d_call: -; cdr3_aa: CASSQIVNEQFF; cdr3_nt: TGCGCCAGCAGTCAAATCGTCAATGAGCAGTTCTTC
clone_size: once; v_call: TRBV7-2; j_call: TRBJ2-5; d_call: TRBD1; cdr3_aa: CASSYDRGETQYF; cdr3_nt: TGTGCCAGCAGCTACGACAGGGGCGAGACCCAGTACTTC
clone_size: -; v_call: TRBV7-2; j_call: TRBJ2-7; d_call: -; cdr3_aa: CASSFGQRYEQYF; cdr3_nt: TGTGCCAGCAGCTTCGGACAGCGCTACGAGCAGTACTTC